Sequencing of this TCR beta chain was carried out in a study of T cells after yellow fever vaccination. Study results and limitations: Weaker, the secondary response peaked sooner, at day 5 versus 15.

In regard to this clonotype: Its specificity is unknown.

Germline V CDR1 and CDR2: SGHNT, YYREEE (reference sequence). V shed 4 bases, J shed 4 bases, and the junction held 11 bases outside the gene matches. The CDR3 is 16 amino acids. One entry per CDR3 protein, called by TCRdb with MiXCR from the 5' RACE reads. The sample lists some 350,000 distinct CDR3 sequences, approximately 4.2% seen once, with 20% to 25% in the top ten. The J gene is TRBJ2-3, the V gene TRBV5-4, with 8 bases identical to TRBD2. Source: PBMCs, taken 5 days after the yellow fever booster vaccination. The TCR originated in a man younger than 35 who received the YFV17D yellow fever vaccine. The CDR3 sequence: CASSEPGTRVADTQYF. CDR3 bases: TGTGCCAGCAGCGAGCCCGGGACTAGAGTGGCAGATACGCAGTATTTT.